A single sample gave rise to the 5 T cell receptor beta chains below, sequenced in a study of shared clonotypes between healthy human individuals. The data were produced by immunoSEQ multiplex PCR, yet TCRdb's version contains in-frame clones alone and is incomplete. Among some 2 million clones listed, roughly 94% were seen once. The sequencing input was naive CD4+ T cells sorted from blood. Indicated subset: CD45RA+ positively selected. Receptor source: a man aged 18 to 29 in good health.

The V gene is TRBV6-6, the J gene TRBJ2-3; D is ambiguous. V was shortened by 7 bases and J by 4 bases, with 6 bases between the two germline ends. Germline lookup yields CDR1 MNHNY and CDR2 SVGAGI (reference sequence). The CDR3 has 11 residues. As DNA, the CDR3 is TGTGCCAGCACCCGTGCAGATACGCAGTATTTT. Translating it yields CASTRADTQYF.

This clone was seen only once. The V gene is TRBV7-2, the J gene TRBJ1-6; D is ambiguous. Germline V gene sequence: CDR1 SGHTA, CDR2 FQGNSA. With 4 bases removed from V and 7 bases from J, the gap between germline ends came to 11 bases. This CDR3 is 14 amino acids long. DNA of the CDR3: TGTGCCAGCAGCTCTACGGGCTTAAATTCACCCCTCCACTTT. Translating gives CASSSTGLNSPLHF.

The chain links TRBV6-5 to TRBJ2-2; the match to TRBD2 covers 8 bases. Germline CDR1 reads MNHEY; CDR2 reads SVGAGI. The CDR3 totals 15 residues. J lost 4 bases, V lost 8 bases, and 9 bases had no gene match. The CDR3 DNA is TGTGCCAGCCATGGCAGCGGGGGCCTCACCGGGGAGCTGTTTTTT. Its translation is CASHGSGGLTGELFF.

A note on this clone: Different DNA sequences within this sample yield the same CDR3. This chain uses TRBV28 with TRBJ1-5; D gene unclear. Germline CDR1 MDHEN, CDR2 SYDVKM. V was clipped by 3 bases and J by 6 bases, with 3 bases between them. This CDR3 region has 11 residues. The CDR3 loop is CASSFSQPQHF. The CDR3, as DNA: TGTGCCAGCAGTTTCAGTCAGCCCCAGCATTTT.

The rearrangement joins TRBV18 to TRBJ1-5, with a tentative D call TRBD1 (6 bases). V was clipped by 3 bases and J by 3 bases, with 12 bases between them. Germline CDR1 reads KGHSH; CDR2 reads LQKENI. The CDR3 has 15 amino acids. CDR3 loop: CASSPTRGNNQPQHF. DNA for the CDR3: TGTGCCAGCTCACCTACGAGGGGGAACAATCAGCCCCAGCATTTT.